The rows below give T cell receptor beta chains drawn from one sample of a study of shared clonotypes between healthy human individuals. Some clones are missing from TCRdb's copy, which holds only in-frame ones; the method was immunoSEQ multiplex PCR. Of 600,000 to 700,000 clones listed, 73% are singletons. The sequencing input was memory CD4+ T cells sorted from blood. The receptors were gathered from a woman aged 25 to 39 in good health. The CDR3 runs from the conserved cysteine through the conserved F or W. The D gene is left open where the match is weak. Rows give clone size only sometimes, using once, few, many, or a class for an expanded clone.

j_gene,abundance,v_gene,d_gene,CDR3aa,CDR3nt
TRBJ2-2,.,TRBV5-1,.,CASSFFDQAGELFF,TGCGCCAGCAGCTTCTTCGACCAGGCCGGGGAGCTGTTTTTT
TRBJ1-4,.,TRBV4-2,.,CASSSQTQGHEKLFF,TGTGCCAGCAGCTCGCAGACTCAGGGTCATGAAAAACTGTTTTTT
TRBJ2-2,.,TRBV6-5,TRBD1,CASSFRDRNTGELFF,TGTGCCAGCAGTTTTAGGGACAGGAACACCGGGGAGCTGTTTTTT
TRBJ1-1,.,TRBV19,TRBD1,CASSMFGTGNTEAFF,TGTGCCAGTAGTATGTTTGGGACAGGCAACACTGAAGCTTTCTTT
TRBJ2-7,few,TRBV10-3,.,CAISEYRERGEQYF,TGTGCCATCAGTGAGTACAGGGAAAGGGGCGAGCAGTACTTC
TRBJ2-3,.,TRBV11-2,.,CASSLQGPPTDTQYF,TGTGCCAGCAGCTTACAGGGGCCGCCGACAGATACGCAGTATTTT
TRBJ2-3,.,TRBV7-3,TRBD2,CASSPIAGGNTDTQYF,TGTGCCAGCAGCCCTATAGCGGGAGGGAACACAGATACGCAGTATTTT
TRBJ1-1,.,TRBV30,.,CAWSVLCGF,TGTGCCTGGAGTGTTCTTTGTGGCTTT
TRBJ1-2,.,TRBV4-1,.,CASSQVGELYGYTF,TGCGCCAGCAGCCAAGTAGGGGAGTTGTATGGCTACACCTTC
TRBJ1-4,.,TRBV19,TRBD1,CASSPGQLNEKLFF,TGTGCCAGCAGCCCGGGACAGCTTAATGAAAAACTGTTTTTT
TRBJ2-1,.,TRBV19,TRBD2,CASSMTSANNEQFF,TGTGCCAGTAGTATGACTAGCGCAAACAATGAGCAGTTCTTC
TRBJ1-1,few,TRBV18,.,CASSRILKNTEAFF,TGTGCCAGCTCACGAATACTCAAGAACACTGAAGCTTTCTTT
TRBJ1-2,once,TRBV19,.,CASSTEAGFGYTF,TGTGCCAGTAGCACGGAGGCAGGGTTTGGCTACACCTTC
TRBJ1-2,.,TRBV5-1,.,CASSLTIRDGYTF,TGCGCCAGCAGCTTGACTATCCGAGATGGCTACACCTTC
TRBJ1-5,.,TRBV19,.,CASRVDGGGTNQPQHF,TGTGCCAGTAGAGTAGACGGCGGGGGGACAAATCAGCCCCAGCATTTT
TRBJ2-7,.,TRBV30,.,CAWSKGTYEQYF,TGTGCCTGGAGTAAGGGGACCTACGAGCAGTACTTC
TRBJ1-2,few,TRBV11-2,.,CASSPLMVRYTF,TGTGCCAGCAGCCCCCTGATGGTCCGCTACACCTTC
TRBJ2-2,.,TRBV7-9,.,CASSLDPRWLATGELFF,TGTGCCAGCAGCTTAGATCCCCGGTGGTTAGCCACCGGGGAGCTGTTTTTT
TRBJ2-7,.,TRBV15,.,CATSSRLTYEQYF,TGTGCCACCAGCAGTCGTCTCACCTACGAGCAGTACTTC
TRBJ2-1,.,TRBV28,.,CASSLGSIGSYNEQFF,TGTGCCAGCAGTTTAGGGTCGATAGGCTCCTACAATGAGCAGTTCTTC
TRBJ2-5,.,TRBV7-9,.,CASNTQGPEETQYF,TGTGCCAGCAACACACAGGGCCCGGAGGAGACCCAGTACTTC
TRBJ2-7,.,TRBV5-4,.,CASNLGGSYEQYF,TGTGCCAGCAACCTAGGTGGGTCCTACGAGCAGTACTTC
TRBJ2-5,.,TRBV11-3,TRBD2,CASSRGTSGSQETQYF,TGTGCCAGCAGCCGGGGGACTAGCGGCTCACAAGAGACCCAGTACTTC
TRBJ1-5,.,TRBV6-1,TRBD1,CASVRTGPNQPQHF,TGTGCCAGCGTCAGGACAGGACCTAATCAGCCCCAGCATTTT
TRBJ2-2,.,TRBV10-2,.,CASSDSRLIANTGELFF,TGCGCCAGCAGTGACTCTAGACTTATCGCGAACACCGGGGAGCTGTTTTTT
TRBJ2-7,.,TRBV13,.,CASVRRGATYEQYF,TGTGCCAGCGTCCGACGTGGGGCCACCTACGAGCAGTACTTC
TRBJ2-1,.,TRBV5-1,.,CASSPQGLGRGGNEQFF,TGCGCCAGCAGCCCTCAAGGTTTAGGCAGGGGAGGCAATGAGCAGTTCTTC
TRBJ1-2,.,TRBV2,.,CASRTQGILNSYTF,TGTGCCAGCAGGACTCAGGGGATTTTGAACAGCTACACCTTC
TRBJ1-3,.,TRBV5-6,.,CASSLENLVLGNTIYF,TGTGCCAGCAGCTTGGAGAACTTGGTTCTTGGAAACACCATATATTTT
TRBJ1-5,once,TRBV2,.,CASSSQGIYQPQHF,TGTGCCAGCAGTTCCCAGGGGATCTATCAGCCCCAGCATTTT
TRBJ2-7,.,TRBV7-2,TRBD1,CASSSRAGGSYEQYF,TGTGCCAGCAGTTCACGGGCAGGGGGTTCCTACGAGCAGTACTTC
TRBJ1-5,.,TRBV19,TRBD1,CASSLRGTGRVRPQHF,TGTGCCAGTAGTCTCCGAGGGACAGGGAGGGTGCGGCCCCAGCATTTT
TRBJ2-7,.,TRBV2,TRBD2,CASTPSGRSSYEQYF,TGTGCCAGCACTCCTAGCGGGAGAAGCTCCTACGAGCAGTACTTC
TRBJ1-4,.,TRBV6-1,TRBD1,CASRLGTATNEKLFF,TGTGCCAGCAGATTAGGGACAGCAACTAATGAAAAACTGTTTTTT
TRBJ2-7,few,TRBV9,TRBD1,CASSVGQGAYEQYF,TGTGCCAGCAGCGTAGGACAGGGGGCTTACGAGCAGTACTTC
TRBJ1-2,.,TRBV5-6,.,CASSLGYGYTF,TGTGCCAGCAGCTTGGGATATGGCTACACCTTC
TRBJ2-7,.,TRBV7-2,TRBD2,CALMAQRDSYEQYF,TGTGCCTTAATGGCACAGCGGGACTCCTACGAGCAGTACTTC
TRBJ2-3,.,TRBV5-1,TRBD2,CASSLTSGSGTDTQYF,TGCGCCAGCAGCTTGACAAGCGGGAGCGGCACAGATACGCAGTATTTT
TRBJ2-2,.,TRBV25-1,.,CASSAIGGGELFF,TGTGCCAGCAGTGCAATAGGAGGCGGGGAGCTGTTTTTT
TRBJ2-2,.,TRBV5-1,.,CASSYSALGELFF,TGCGCCAGCAGCTACTCTGCACTCGGGGAGCTGTTTTTT
TRBJ2-7,.,TRBV30,TRBD1,CAWSGTEYEQYF,TGTGCCTGGTCCGGGACAGAATACGAGCAGTACTTC
TRBJ2-5,.,TRBV6-5,TRBD2,CASSPFGGSETQYF,TGTGCCAGCAGTCCCTTCGGGGGGTCAGAGACCCAGTACTTC
TRBJ2-2,few,TRBV11-3,TRBD2,CASSFGTSGTGELFF,TGTGCCAGCAGCTTCGGGACTAGTGGCACCGGGGAGCTGTTTTTT
TRBJ1-2,.,TRBV28,.,CASSAVGHTYGYTF,TGTGCCAGCAGTGCGGTCGGACATACCTATGGCTACACCTTC
TRBJ2-5,once,TRBV6-1,.,CASSERHRLETQYF,TGTGCCAGCAGTGAAAGGCACAGGTTAGAGACCCAGTACTTC
TRBJ2-7,once,TRBV7-9,.,CASSLAASSYEQYF,TGTGCCAGCAGCTTAGCGGCGAGCTCCTACGAGCAGTACTTC
TRBJ2-7,.,TRBV18,TRBD2,CASSPPPAGGQQYF,TGTGCCAGCTCACCACCACCCGCGGGGGGTCAGCAGTACTTC
TRBJ2-1,few,TRBV5-1,.,CASKAGAPSGPYNEQFF,TGCGCCAGCAAGGCAGGGGCTCCGAGCGGGCCCTACAATGAGCAGTTCTTC
TRBJ1-4,.,TRBV27,.,CASSSQSLATNEKLFF,TGTGCCAGCAGTTCCCAAAGTCTTGCAACTAATGAAAAACTGTTTTTT
TRBJ2-6,.,TRBV6-4,TRBD1,CASSAGTGAVGANVLTF,TGTGCCAGCAGCGCCGGGACAGGGGCCGTTGGGGCCAACGTCCTGACTTTC
TRBJ1-5,.,TRBV27,TRBD1,CASSPTDPRDRVNQPQHF,TGTGCCAGCAGTCCCACAGACCCCCGGGACAGGGTTAATCAGCCCCAGCATTTT
TRBJ2-1,few,TRBV2,.,CASSEAAAYNEQFF,TGTGCCAGCAGTGAAGCAGCCGCCTACAATGAGCAGTTCTTC